Below, 15 T cell receptor beta chains from the same sample are listed, as sequenced in a study of blood T cell repertoires in COVID-19. Sequenced by immunoSEQ multiplex PCR; TCRdb stores in-frame clones only, minus some. The profile shows 100,000 or so clones, roughly 80% of them singletons. The sequenced sample consisted of peripheral blood. The receptors stem from an elderly man with acute or convalescent COVID-19.

The chain uses TRBV10-3 and TRBJ1-2; D perhaps matches TRBD1 (6 bases). V was shortened by 5 bases and J by 2 bases, with 12 bases between the two germline ends. Per the germline V gene, CDR1 is ENHRY and CDR2 is SYGVKD. This CDR3 region has 14 residues. CDR3 amino acids: CAISPGHPNYGYTF. For the CDR3, the DNA is TGTGCCATCAGTCCGGGACATCCCAACTATGGCTACACCTTC.

Only one count was recorded for this clone. The chain has TRBV7-2 and TRBJ2-3, with 8 bases lining up with TRBD2. Trimming at V came to 4 bases and at J to 0 bases, leaving 3 bases not matched to a gene. This CDR3 has 15 residues. Per germline, CDR1 SGHTA and CDR2 FQGNSA. DNA for the CDR3: TGTGCCAGCAGCTCGGCGGGGGGAAGCACAGATACGCAGTATTTT. It is translated as CASSSAGGSTDTQYF. Based on the CDR3 plus reference TRBV7-2 and TRBJ2-3, the full variable domain is GAGVSQSPSNKVTEKGKDVELRCDPISGHTALYWYRQSLGQGLEFLIYFQGNSAPDKSGLPSDRFSAERTGGSVSTLTIQRTQQEDSAVYLCASSSAGGSTDTQYFGPGTRLTVL.

V gene TRBV7-2 combines with J gene TRBJ2-7; 8 bases fit TRBD1. Germline CDR1 is SGHTA and CDR2 is FQGNSA. The CDR3 spans 16 residues. V shed 4 bases and J 1 base; nucleotides not matched to a gene: 9. CDR3 DNA sequence: TGTGCCAGCAGCTCTCCCGGGACAGGATCTTCCTACGAGCAGTACTTC. This sequence encodes CASSSPGTGSSYEQYF.

The chain links TRBV7-2 to TRBJ1-2, with 7 bases identical to TRBD1. The CDR3 contains 14 residues. Germline CDR1 SGHTA, CDR2 FQGNSA. After removal of 6 bases from V and 4 bases from J, the junction contained 8 bases not matched to a gene. CDR3 nucleotides: TGTGCCAGCAGAAAGACAGGGATCGGCTATGGCTACACCTTC. It encodes CASRKTGIGYGYTF.

Here the CDR3 DNA reads TGTGCCAGCAGTTTTAGCGGTGAAAAACTGTTTTTT. Translation: CASSFSGEKLFF. The J gene is TRBJ1-4, the V gene TRBV12-3 or TRBV12-4; no clear D gene. The germline V and J ends were trimmed by 3 bases and 7 bases, with 6 bases remaining between them. The CDR3 runs to 12 residues.

This chain uses TRBV11-2 with TRBJ2-5, with D perhaps matching TRBD1 (6 bases). The CDR3 extends over 18 amino acids. CDR1 and CDR2 from the germline V gene are SGHAT and FQNNGV. The V end was cut by 5 bases, the J end by 5 bases, with 27 bases between. The CDR3 loop is CASSQDGNRARSQETQYF. Here the CDR3 DNA reads TGTGCCAGCAGCCAGGACGGAAACAGGGCCCGTTCACAGGAGACCCAGTACTTC.

The gene calls are TRBV15 and TRBJ2-3, with D perhaps matching TRBD1 (5 bases). V lost 0 bases to trimming and J lost 4 bases, with 8 bases between them. CDR1 and CDR2 (germline): LNHNV, YYDKDF (reference sequence). CDR3 size: 14 residues. The CDR3 loop is CATSRDQGPDTQYF. The CDR3 region has the DNA TGTGCCACCAGCAGAGATCAGGGCCCAGATACGCAGTATTTT.

V usage is TRBV5-8 and J usage is TRBJ1-4; D unresolved. CDR3 length: 15 residues. Germline CDR1 is SGHTS and CDR2 is YDEGEE. Trimming removed 1 base from V and 6 bases from J, with 13 bases in between. This CDR3 is CASSLSSGLYEKLFF. The DNA for the CDR3 is TGTGCCAGCAGCTTGTCATCCGGGTTATATGAAAAACTGTTTTTT. The full variable domain, with the rest looked up from reference TRBV5-8 and TRBJ1-4, is EAGVTQSPTHLIKTRGQQATLRCSPISGHTSVYWYQQALGLGLQFLLWYDEGEERNRGNFPPRFSGRQFPNYSSELNVNALELEDSALYLCASSLSSGLYEKLFFGSGTQLSVL.

The V and J genes are TRBV12-3 or TRBV12-4 and TRBJ1-2; 8 nucleotides agree with TRBD1. This CDR3 is built from 13 residues. After removal of 6 bases from V and 6 bases from J, the junction contained 6 bases not matched to a gene. The DNA for the CDR3 is TGTGCCAGCAGAACAACAGGGGGGGATGGCTACACCTTC. It encodes CASRTTGGDGYTF.

This clone was counted ten times or more. J is TRBJ1-1 and V is TRBV24-1; a possible D gene is TRBD1 (6 bases). The CDR3 length is 14 residues. Per the germline V gene, CDR1 is KGHDR and CDR2 is SFDVKD. V lost 7 bases and J lost 2, with 13 bases in between. This CDR3 reads CATRGAGTNTEAFF. CDR3 DNA sequence: TGTGCCACCAGGGGGGCCGGGACCAACACTGAAGCTTTCTTT.

The V gene is TRBV28, the J gene TRBJ2-3, with no clear D. The CDR3 has 16 amino acids. The V gene lost 6 bases and the J gene lost 1 base, with 17 bases spanning the gap. Germline CDR1 is MDHEN and CDR2 is SYDVKM. This chain's CDR3 is CASSPASLAGTDTQYF. The CDR3 region has the DNA TGTGCCAGCAGCCCTGCCTCGTTGGCGGGCACAGATACGCAGTATTTT.

This chain joins TRBV6-5 and TRBJ1-5; the match to TRBD1 covers 8 bases. CDR1 and CDR2 from the germline V gene are MNHEY and SVGAGI. This CDR3 has 15 amino acids. The ends lost 4 bases at V and 1 base at J; junction bases unmatched: 3. CDR3 coding DNA: TGTGCCAGCAGTTCATACAGGGGGAGCAATCAGCCCCAGCATTTT. Translated, it gives CASSSYRGSNQPQHF.

This chain links TRBV11-3 with TRBJ2-4; 9 positions match TRBD1. The germline V gene encodes CDR1 SGHNT and CDR2 YENEEA. The junction had 5 bases not matched to a gene; V was cut back by 5 bases and J by 3 bases. This CDR3 comprises 15 residues. The CDR3 nucleotides are TGTGCCAGCAGCATGGGACAGGGAGACAAAAACATTCAGTACTTC. Translated: CASSMGQGDKNIQYF.

The chain has TRBV14 and TRBJ2-2; D is undetermined. The germline gives CDR1 SGHDN, CDR2 FVKESK. Trimming left V 4 bases short and J 6 bases short, with 9 bases between. The CDR3 loop spans 13 amino acids. The CDR3 region has the DNA TGTGCCAGCAGCCCCCGGGTTGCCGGGGAGCTGTTTTTT. Its translation: CASSPRVAGELFF.

The chain combines TRBV6-2 or TRBV6-3 with TRBJ2-7, with 12 bases lining up with TRBD2. The CDR3 sequence is 16 residues long. The V and J ends lost 4 bases and 4 bases, in that order; junction bases with no gene match: 8. CDR1 is MNHEY and CDR2 is SVGEGT in the germline V gene. Here the CDR3 DNA reads TGTGCCAGCAGTTCCCCGGGACTAGCGGGCGCTTACGAGCAGTACTTC. It encodes CASSSPGLAGAYEQYF.